This entry lists 6 T cell receptor beta chains sequenced from one sample in a study of blood T cell repertoires in COVID-19. Data came from immunoSEQ multiplex PCR; TCRdb stores just in-frame clones and leaves some out. Here the sample spans about 190,000 clones, less than 85% being singletons. Source material: peripheral blood. The source is a woman between 45 and 60 years old with acute or convalescent COVID-19.

V gene TRBV28 combines with J gene TRBJ1-2; no definite D call. The CDR3 runs to 12 residues. V dropped 5 bases and J dropped 5 bases, with 9 bases sitting between them. The germline CDR1 and CDR2 sequences are MDHEN and SYDVKM. This CDR3 reads CASSAGLYGYTF. The CDR3 DNA reads as TGTGCCAGCAGTGCCGGACTGTATGGCTACACCTTC.

V is TRBV2 and J is TRBJ1-4; TRBD1 matches 9 bases. CDR1 SNHLY and CDR2 FYNNEI come from the germline V gene. The CDR3 is 15 residues long. Germline trimming cut 10 bases from V and 3 bases from J; bases unmatched to any gene: 9. CDR3 bases: TGTGCCACCTGCCGGGACAGGGCTGCTAATGAAAAACTGTTTTTT. It encodes CATCRDRAANEKLFF.

J is TRBJ1-1 and V is TRBV21-1. TRBV21-1 is termed a pseudogene. The CDR3 is 14 residues long. CDR3 in DNA: TGTGCCAGCAGCCGATTGGAGGGGAACACTGAAGCTTTCTTT. This sequence encodes CASSRLEGNTEAFF.

The rearrangement links TRBV27 to TRBJ2-2; maybe TRBD1 (6 bases). In germline, CDR1 is MNHEY, CDR2 SMNVEV (reference sequence). The CDR3 contains 17 residues. V lost 2 bases and J 3 bases, leaving 16 bases between the germline ends. The CDR3 protein is CASSLRLGGRYTGELFF. The CDR3 bases are TGTGCCAGCAGTTTACGGTTAGGGGGAAGATACACCGGGGAGCTGTTTTTT.

The V gene is TRBV5-1, the J gene TRBJ2-7; TRBD2 is a possible D gene (7 bases). Looked up from germline, CDR1 is SGHRS and CDR2 is YFSETQ. This CDR3 has 17 amino acids. Between the trimmed V and J ends, which lost 1 base and 0 bases, there was a span of 17 bases. The CDR3 spells CASSLSAGGGSSYEQYF. CDR3 nucleotide sequence: TGCGCCAGCAGCTTGTCGGCCGGCGGGGGCAGCTCCTACGAGCAGTACTTC.

V and J are TRBV14 and TRBJ2-3; 8 bases map to TRBD1. The germline CDR1 and CDR2 sequences are SGHDN and FVKESK. The CDR3 spans 15 residues. V lost 6 bases, J lost 6 bases, and 11 bases stayed unmatched. CDR3 protein: CASSPRTGLRDTQYF. The DNA for the CDR3 is TGTGCCAGCAGTCCTCGGACAGGGCTTCGTGATACGCAGTATTTT.